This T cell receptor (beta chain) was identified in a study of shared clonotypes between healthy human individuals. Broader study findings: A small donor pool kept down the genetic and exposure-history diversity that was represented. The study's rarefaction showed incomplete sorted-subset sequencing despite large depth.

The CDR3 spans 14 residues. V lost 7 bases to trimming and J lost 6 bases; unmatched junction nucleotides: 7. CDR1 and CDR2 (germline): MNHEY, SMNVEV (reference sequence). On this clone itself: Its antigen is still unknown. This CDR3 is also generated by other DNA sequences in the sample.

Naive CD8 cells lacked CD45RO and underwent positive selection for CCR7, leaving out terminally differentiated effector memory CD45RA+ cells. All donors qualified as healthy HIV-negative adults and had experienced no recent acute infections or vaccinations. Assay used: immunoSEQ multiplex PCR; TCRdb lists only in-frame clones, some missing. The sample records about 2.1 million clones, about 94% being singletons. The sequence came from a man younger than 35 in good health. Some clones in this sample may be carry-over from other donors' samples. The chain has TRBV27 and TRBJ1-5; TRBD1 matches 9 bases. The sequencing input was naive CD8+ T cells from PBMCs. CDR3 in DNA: TGTGCCAGCACCCTGACAGGGGGTGGTCAGCCCCAGCATTTT. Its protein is CASTLTGGGQPQHF.